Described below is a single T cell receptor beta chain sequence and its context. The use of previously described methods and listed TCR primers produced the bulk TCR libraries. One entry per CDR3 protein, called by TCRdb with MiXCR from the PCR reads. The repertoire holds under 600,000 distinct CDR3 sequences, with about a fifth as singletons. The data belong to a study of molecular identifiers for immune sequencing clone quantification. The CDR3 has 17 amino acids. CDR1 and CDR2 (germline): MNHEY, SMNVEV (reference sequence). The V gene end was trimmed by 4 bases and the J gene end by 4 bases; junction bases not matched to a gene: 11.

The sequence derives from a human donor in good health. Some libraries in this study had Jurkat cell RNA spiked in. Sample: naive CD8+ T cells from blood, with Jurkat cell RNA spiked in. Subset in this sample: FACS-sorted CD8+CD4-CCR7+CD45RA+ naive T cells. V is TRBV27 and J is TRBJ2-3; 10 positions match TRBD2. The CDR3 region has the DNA TGTGCCAGCAGTTGGGGGTCTAGCGGGAGATTCGCAGATACGCAGTATTTT. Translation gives CASSWGSSGRFADTQYF.